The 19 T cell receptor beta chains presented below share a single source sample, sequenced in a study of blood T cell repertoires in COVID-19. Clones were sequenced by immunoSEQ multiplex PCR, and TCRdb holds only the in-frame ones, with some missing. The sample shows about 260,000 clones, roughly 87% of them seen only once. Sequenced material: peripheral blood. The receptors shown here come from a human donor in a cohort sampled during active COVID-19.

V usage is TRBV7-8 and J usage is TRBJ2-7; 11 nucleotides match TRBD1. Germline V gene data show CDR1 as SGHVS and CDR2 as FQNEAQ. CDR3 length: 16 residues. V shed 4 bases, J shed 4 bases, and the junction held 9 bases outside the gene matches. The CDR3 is CASSSKRDRGVYEQYF. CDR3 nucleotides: TGTGCCAGCAGCTCCAAACGGGACAGGGGGGTGTACGAGCAGTACTTC.

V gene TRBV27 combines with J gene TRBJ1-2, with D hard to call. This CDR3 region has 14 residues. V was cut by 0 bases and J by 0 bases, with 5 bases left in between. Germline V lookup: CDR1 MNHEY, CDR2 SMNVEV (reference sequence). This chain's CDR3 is CASSLSQANYGYTF. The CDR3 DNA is TGTGCCAGCAGTTTATCGCAGGCTAACTATGGCTACACCTTC.

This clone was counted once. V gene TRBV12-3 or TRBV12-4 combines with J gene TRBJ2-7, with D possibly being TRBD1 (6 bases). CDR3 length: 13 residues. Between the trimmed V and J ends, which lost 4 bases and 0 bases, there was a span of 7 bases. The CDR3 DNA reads TGTGCCAGCAGTTGGACAGTCTCCTACGAGCAGTACTTC. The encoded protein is CASSWTVSYEQYF.

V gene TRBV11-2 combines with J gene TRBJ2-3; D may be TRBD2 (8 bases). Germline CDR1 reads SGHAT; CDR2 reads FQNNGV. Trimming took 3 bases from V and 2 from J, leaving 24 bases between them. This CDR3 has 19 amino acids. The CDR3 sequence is CASSFSVTGTRASTDTQYF. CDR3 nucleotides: TGTGCCAGCAGCTTTTCCGTGACAGGGACTAGGGCCTCCACAGATACGCAGTATTTT.

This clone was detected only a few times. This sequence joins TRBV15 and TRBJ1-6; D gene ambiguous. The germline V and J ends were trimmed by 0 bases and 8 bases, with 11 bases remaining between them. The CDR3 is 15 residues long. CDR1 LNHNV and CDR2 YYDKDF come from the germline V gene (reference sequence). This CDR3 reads CATSRDLGGDSPLHF. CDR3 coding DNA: TGTGCCACCAGCAGAGATTTGGGAGGCGATTCACCCCTCCACTTT.

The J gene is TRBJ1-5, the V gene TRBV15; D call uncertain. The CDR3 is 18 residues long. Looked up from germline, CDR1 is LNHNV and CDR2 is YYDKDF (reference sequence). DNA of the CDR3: TGTGCGACAAACCGGGGTACCTCTCTAGGGTATAGCAATCAGCCCCAGCATTTT. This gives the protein CATNRGTSLGYSNQPQHF. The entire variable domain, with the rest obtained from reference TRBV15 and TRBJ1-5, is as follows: DAMVIQNPRYQVTQFGKPVTLSCSQTLNHNVMYWYQQKSSQAPKLLFHYYDKDFNNEADTPDNFQSRRPNTSFCFLDIRSPGLGDTAMYLCATNRGTSLGYSNQPQHFGDGTRLSIL.

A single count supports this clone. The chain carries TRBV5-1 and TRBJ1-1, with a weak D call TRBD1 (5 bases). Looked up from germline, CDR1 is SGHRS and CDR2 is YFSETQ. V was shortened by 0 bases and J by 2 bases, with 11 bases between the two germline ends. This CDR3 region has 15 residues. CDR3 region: CASSLGSGINTEAFF. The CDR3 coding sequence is TGCGCCAGCAGCTTGGGGTCAGGGATTAACACTGAAGCTTTCTTT.

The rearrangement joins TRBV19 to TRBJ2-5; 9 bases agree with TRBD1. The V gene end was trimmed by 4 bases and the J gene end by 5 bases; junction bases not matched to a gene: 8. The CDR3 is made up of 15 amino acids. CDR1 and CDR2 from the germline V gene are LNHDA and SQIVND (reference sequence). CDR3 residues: CASSKQGAQFETQYF. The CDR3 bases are TGTGCCAGTAGTAAACAGGGGGCCCAGTTCGAGACCCAGTACTTC.

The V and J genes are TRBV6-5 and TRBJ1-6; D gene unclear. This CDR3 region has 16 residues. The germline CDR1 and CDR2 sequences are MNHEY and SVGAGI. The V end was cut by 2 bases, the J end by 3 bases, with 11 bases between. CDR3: CASSYAAGFYNSPLHF. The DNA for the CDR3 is TGTGCCAGCAGTTACGCGGCGGGTTTCTATAATTCACCCCTCCACTTT.

CDR3 sequence (DNA): TGTGCCAGCAGTCCAGCGGGAAGCTACGAGCAGTACTTC. Translated: CASSPAGSYEQYF. The chain employs TRBV28 and TRBJ2-7; TRBD2 matches 7 bases. The germline V gene has CDR1 MDHEN and CDR2 SYDVKM. Trimming cost V 5 bases and J 3 bases; bases outside gene matches: 4. The CDR3 contains 13 residues.

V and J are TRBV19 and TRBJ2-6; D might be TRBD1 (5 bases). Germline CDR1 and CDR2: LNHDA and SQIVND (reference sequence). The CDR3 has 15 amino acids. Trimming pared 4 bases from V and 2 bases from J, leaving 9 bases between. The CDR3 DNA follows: TGTGCCAGTAGTAACCAGGGTCCTGGGGCCAACGTCCTGACTTTC. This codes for CASSNQGPGANVLTF.

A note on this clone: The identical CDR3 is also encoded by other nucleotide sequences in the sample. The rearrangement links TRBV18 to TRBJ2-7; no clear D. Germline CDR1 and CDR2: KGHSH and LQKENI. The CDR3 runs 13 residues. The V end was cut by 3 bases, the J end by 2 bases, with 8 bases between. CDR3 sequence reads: CASSPSGTYEQYF. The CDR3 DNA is TGTGCCAGCTCACCGTCAGGTACCTACGAGCAGTACTTC.

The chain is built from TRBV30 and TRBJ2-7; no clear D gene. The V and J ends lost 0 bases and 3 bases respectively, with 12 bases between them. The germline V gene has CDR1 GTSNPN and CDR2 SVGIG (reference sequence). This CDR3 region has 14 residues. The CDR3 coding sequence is TGTGCCTGGAGTGTACCCCCCACGGGCTACGAGCAGTACTTC. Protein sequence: CAWSVPPTGYEQYF.

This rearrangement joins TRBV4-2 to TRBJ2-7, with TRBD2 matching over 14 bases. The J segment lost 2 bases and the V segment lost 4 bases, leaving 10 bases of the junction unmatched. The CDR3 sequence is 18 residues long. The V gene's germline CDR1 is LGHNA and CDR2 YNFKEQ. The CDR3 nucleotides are TGTGCCAGCAGCCTAACCGGGACTAGCGGGAGTCATGCCTACGAGCAGTACTTC. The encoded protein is CASSLTGTSGSHAYEQYF.

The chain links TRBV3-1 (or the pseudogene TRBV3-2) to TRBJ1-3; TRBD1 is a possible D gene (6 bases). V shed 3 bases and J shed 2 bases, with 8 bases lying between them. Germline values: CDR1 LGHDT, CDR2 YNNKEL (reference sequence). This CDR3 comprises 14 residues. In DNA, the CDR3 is TGTGCCAGCAGCCACAGGGGCCCTGGAAACACCATATATTTT. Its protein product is CASSHRGPGNTIYF.

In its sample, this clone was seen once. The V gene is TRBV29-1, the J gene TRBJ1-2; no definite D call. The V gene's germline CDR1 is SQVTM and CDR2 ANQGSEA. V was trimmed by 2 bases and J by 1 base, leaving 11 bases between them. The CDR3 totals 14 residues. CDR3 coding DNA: TGCAGCGTTGAAAGCCTCGGGTTTAACTATGGCTACACCTTC. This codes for CSVESLGFNYGYTF.

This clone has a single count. The CDR3 DNA reads TGTGCCAGCAGCCCCCGACAGGGGTACACAGATACGCAGTATTTT. Translated: CASSPRQGYTDTQYF. V is TRBV9 and J is TRBJ2-3; TRBD1 agrees at 8 bases. Germline assignment: CDR1 SGDLS and CDR2 YYNGEE. J gave up 2 bases and V 4 bases, and 6 bases lay outside the gene matches. The length of the CDR3 is 15 residues.

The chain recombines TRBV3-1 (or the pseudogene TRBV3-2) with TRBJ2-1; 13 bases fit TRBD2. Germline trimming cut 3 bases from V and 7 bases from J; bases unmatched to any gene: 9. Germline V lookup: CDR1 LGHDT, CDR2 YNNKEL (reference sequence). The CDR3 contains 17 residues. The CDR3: CASSQRLAGGLLNEQFF. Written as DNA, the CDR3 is TGTGCCAGCAGCCAGAGACTAGCGGGAGGACTATTAAATGAGCAGTTCTTC.

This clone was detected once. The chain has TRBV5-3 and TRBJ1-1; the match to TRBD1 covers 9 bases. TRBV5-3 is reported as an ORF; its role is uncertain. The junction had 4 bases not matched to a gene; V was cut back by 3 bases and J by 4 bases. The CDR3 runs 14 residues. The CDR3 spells CARSWDREGTEAFF. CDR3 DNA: TGTGCCAGAAGCTGGGACAGGGAGGGCACTGAAGCTTTCTTT.